This entry lists 8 T cell receptor beta chains sequenced from one sample in a study of immune heterogeneity within non-small cell lung tumors. Multiplex PCR amplified the TCR beta CDR3 region. Its first round ran for approximately 11 cycles with 32 V and 13 J primers. TCRdb reprocessed the multiplex PCR reads with MiXCR, giving one entry per CDR3 protein. The sample shows roughly 10,000 distinct CDR3 sequences, about a quarter of them seen only once. Genomic DNA from bulk tumor acted as the template, and about 600 ng was loaded per sample. Collection of several biopsies per primary tumor, spaced far apart, took place during surgery. Patients with untreated, newly diagnosed non-small cell lung cancer underwent curative surgery. Sequencing was performed on lung tumor tissue. Receptors were obtained from a woman in her fifties or sixties with non-small cell lung cancer.

The chain links TRBV5-1 to TRBJ1-2, with D perhaps matching TRBD1 (6 bases). Germline lookup yields CDR1 SGHRS and CDR2 YFSETQ. CDR3 size: 16 residues. V gave up 4 bases and J gave up 6 bases, with 22 bases separating them. Written as DNA, the CDR3 is TGCGCCAGCAGCAAATTTGAAGGGGGTCGGGCACATGGCTACACCTTC. This codes for CASSKFEGGRAHGYTF.

Concerning this clonotype: This may be a read error, as it is one base from a much larger clone. The genes are TRBV6-1 and TRBJ1-5; possible D gene TRBD2, 6 bases. The DNA end is more similar to TRBJ2-3, so the J call may be wrong. The germline V gene encodes CDR1 MNHNS and CDR2 SASEGT. The CDR3 contains 14 residues. The CDR3 here is CASGGWGADQPQYF. CDR3 nucleotides: TGTGCCAGCGGGGGGTGGGGCGCTGATCAGCCCCAGTATTTT.

This clonotype has at least ten counts. The chain links TRBV7-9 to TRBJ2-7, with D hard to call. V lost 5 bases and J 3 bases, leaving 5 bases between the germline ends. The CDR3 runs 11 residues. The germline V gene has CDR1 SEHNR and CDR2 FQNEAQ (reference sequence). In nucleotides, the CDR3 is TGTGCCAGCAGCCTTAACTACGAGCAGTACTTC. Encoded protein: CASSLNYEQYF.

As regards this clonotype: This may be a read error: a much more frequent sequence differs by one nucleotide. This chain uses TRBV6-1 with TRBJ2-3; the D is unclear. The CDR3 is made up of 15 amino acids. The germline V gene has CDR1 MNHNS and CDR2 SASEGT. With 6 bases removed from V and 0 bases from J, the gap between germline ends came to 13 bases. CDR3 loop: CASSSRLGSTDTQYF. The DNA for the CDR3 is TGTGCCAGCAGCTCCCGATTAGGTAGCACAGATACGCAGTATTTT.

Only a few counts were recorded for this clonotype. One base away lies a much larger clone, so this may be a sequencing read error. V gene TRBV3-1 combines with J gene TRBJ2-7; 11 nucleotides agree with TRBD2. Losses at the gene ends were 9 bases for V and 6 bases for J; bases not matched to a gene: 7. CDR1 and CDR2 from the germline V gene are LGHDT and YNNKEL (reference sequence). The CDR3 is 13 residues long. The CDR3 DNA reads as TGTGCCAGAGGAGGGCTAGCGGGAGGCGAGCAGTACTTC. Translated, it gives CARGGLAGGEQYF.

Concerning this clonotype itself: Germline and junction disagree at one end, which may indicate a read error. The CDR3 bases are TGTGCCAGCAGATCCAGTCTTAATCAGCCCAAGCATTTT. Translated, it gives CASRSSLNQPKHF. J is TRBJ1-5 and V is TRBV7-8, with D uncertain. CDR3 size: 13 residues. CDR1 is SGHVS, CDR2 FQNEAQ, per germline.

This clonotype was seen ten or more times. The chain employs TRBV6-1 and TRBJ2-3; D is uncertain. The length of the CDR3 is 11 residues. Germline V gene lookup returns CDR1 MNHNS and CDR2 SASEGT. V shed 8 bases and J shed 2 bases, with 5 bases lying between them. CDR3 coding DNA: TGTGCCAGCGGATTCACAGATACGCAGTATTTT. Translated: CASGFTDTQYF.

The V and J genes are TRBV27 and TRBJ2-4, with 7 nucleotides matching TRBD1. Trimming at V came to 8 bases and at J to 0 bases, leaving 13 bases not matched to a gene. Germline V gene lookup returns CDR1 MNHEY and CDR2 SMNVEV (reference sequence). The CDR3 covers 17 residues. CDR3 in amino acids: CASGRDSGDLAKNIQYF. DNA for the CDR3: TGTGCCAGCGGACGGGACAGCGGAGATCTAGCCAAAAACATTCAGTACTTC.